These 28 T cell receptor beta chains came from one sample sequenced in a study of T cells in Graves' hyperthyroidism and ophthalmopathy. What was amplified from RNA transcripts were TCR beta CDR3 regions. In the first-round RT-PCR of the TCR CDR3, the HTBI primer set was used. TCRdb analysed the multiplex PCR reads with MiXCR anew, one entry per CDR3 protein. The table lists 800,000 or so distinct CDR3 sequences, over 35% of them singletons. The sequenced sample consisted of blood. These TCRs come from a man aged 18 to 29 with Graves' hyperthyroidism.

A note on this clonotype: A much larger clone differs from this one at a single base, so this may be a read error. The chain uses TRBV9 and TRBJ1-1; D is uncertain. V shed 4 bases and J shed 1 base, with 8 bases lying between them. CDR1 SGDLS and CDR2 YYNGEE come from the germline V gene. This CDR3 is 13 amino acids long. The CDR3 nucleotides are TGTGCCAGCAGCCAATCACGGAACACTGAAGCTTTCTTT. This translates into CASSQSRNTEAFF.

This clonotype was found many times. This chain connects TRBV10-3 to TRBJ1-1; unclear D gene. V lost 2 bases to trimming and J lost 8 bases, with 9 bases between them. The CDR3 runs 12 residues. Looked up from germline, CDR1 is ENHRY and CDR2 is SYGVKD. The CDR3 sequence: CAISEDLIEAFF. The CDR3 coding sequence is TGTGCCATCAGTGAGGACCTTATAGAAGCTTTCTTT.

V is TRBV19 and J is TRBJ2-7, with TRBD1 matching 10 bases. This CDR3 spans 16 amino acids. Looked up from germline, CDR1 is LNHDA and CDR2 is SQIVND (reference sequence). The J segment lost 4 bases and the V segment lost 4 bases, leaving 10 bases of the junction unmatched. The CDR3: CASSTPPGQGSYEQYF. CDR3 DNA: TGTGCCAGTAGTACACCACCGGGACAGGGGAGTTACGAGCAGTACTTC.

This clonotype was counted at least ten times. The chain combines TRBV7-3 with TRBJ1-5; D ambiguous. V was trimmed by 1 base and J by 0 bases, leaving 1 base between them. The CDR3 loop spans 13 amino acids. Per the germline V gene, CDR1 is SGHTA and CDR2 is FQGTGA. In nucleotides, the CDR3 is TGTGCCAGCAGCTTAAGTAGCAATCAGCCCCAGCATTTT. The encoded protein is CASSLSSNQPQHF.

The CDR3 region has the DNA TGCGCCAGCAGCTGGTGGGGCTCCTACGAGCAGTACTTC. This sequence encodes CASSWWGSYEQYF. The chain couples TRBV5-1 to TRBJ2-7; unclear D gene. V was shortened by 3 bases and J by 0 bases, with 7 bases between the two germline ends. The CDR3 has 13 amino acids. CDR1 SGHRS and CDR2 YFSETQ come from the germline V gene. The entire variable domain, with the rest obtained from reference TRBV5-1 and TRBJ2-7, is as follows: KAGVTQTPRYLIKTRGQQVTLSCSPISGHRSVSWYQQTPGQGLQFLFEYFSETQRNKGNFPGRFSGRQFSNSRSEMNVSTLELGDSALYLCASSWWGSYEQYFGPGTRLTVT.

This clonotype was seen many times. J is TRBJ1-4 and V is TRBV2; TRBD1 agrees at 10 bases. CDR3 length: 15 amino acids. In germline, CDR1 is SNHLY, CDR2 FYNNEI. With V trimmed by 4 bases and J by 7 bases, 6 bases remained unmatched. CDR3 sequence: CASSVETGGVEKLFF. In nucleotides, the CDR3 is TGTGCCAGCAGTGTTGAGACAGGGGGCGTTGAAAAACTGTTTTTT.

This clonotype was detected only a few times. The CDR3 protein is CSGLTGGVLTEAFF. The CDR3 region has the DNA TGCAGCGGATTGACAGGGGGGGTATTGACTGAAGCTTTCTTT. The rearrangement joins TRBV29-1 to TRBJ1-1; 9 bases fit TRBD1. Trimming at V came to 7 bases and at J to 5 bases, leaving 11 bases not matched to a gene. The CDR3 extends over 14 amino acids. In germline, CDR1 is SQVTM, CDR2 ANQGSEA.

J is TRBJ1-1 and V is TRBV19; 7 bases agree with TRBD1. V gave up 4 bases and J gave up 0 bases; unmatched junction bases: 5. Germline lookup yields CDR1 LNHDA and CDR2 SQIVND (reference sequence). The CDR3 loop spans 15 amino acids. The CDR3 DNA reads TGTGCCAGTAGTACACGGGACAGATTGAACACTGAAGCTTTCTTT. This gives the protein CASSTRDRLNTEAFF.

The V gene is TRBV10-3, the J gene TRBJ2-7; weak D call: TRBD2 (5 bases). Germline assignment: CDR1 ENHRY and CDR2 SYGVKD. V shed 3 bases and J shed 0 bases, with 9 bases lying between them. This CDR3 has 14 residues. Written as DNA, the CDR3 is TGTGCCATCAGTGAACCCCGGGACTCCTACGAGCAGTACTTC. Residues: CAISEPRDSYEQYF.

In its sample, this clonotype was seen a few times. The rearrangement uses TRBV11-1 and TRBJ2-5; 12 bases are shared with TRBD1. CDR1 SGHAT and CDR2 FQDESV come from the germline V gene (reference sequence). CDR3 length: 15 amino acids. The V segment lost 1 base and the J segment 4 bases; nucleotides outside the gene matches: 1. CDR3 sequence reads: CASSLVGQGAETQYF. The CDR3 bases are TGTGCCAGCAGCTTAGTGGGACAGGGGGCAGAGACCCAGTACTTC.

V is TRBV7-8 and J is TRBJ1-5; 7 positions match TRBD1. The CDR3 is 14 residues long. CDR1 SGHVS and CDR2 FQNEAQ come from the germline V gene. After removal of 5 bases from V and 6 bases from J, the junction contained 7 bases not matched to a gene. CDR3 protein: CASSQDRDGQPQHF. DNA of the CDR3: TGTGCCAGCAGCCAAGACAGGGACGGTCAGCCCCAGCATTTT.

This clonotype was recorded a few times. The V and J genes are TRBV12-3 or TRBV12-4 and TRBJ2-7, with TRBD1 identical over 7 bases. The CDR3 consists of 16 residues. With 3 bases clipped from V and 3 bases from J, the junction kept 11 bases outside the gene matches. As DNA, the CDR3 is TGTGCCAGCAGTTTGTCCCCCGTTGGACAGGTCTACGAGCAGTACTTC. Translation gives CASSLSPVGQVYEQYF.

The chain couples TRBV12-5 to TRBJ1-5; TRBD1 might be the D (6 bases). Trimming pared 0 bases from V and 5 bases from J, leaving 14 bases between. The CDR3 runs 16 residues. The germline V gene encodes CDR1 LGHNT and CDR2 FRNRAP. This chain's CDR3 is CASGLVLQGGHQPQHF. As DNA, the CDR3 is TGTGCTAGTGGTTTGGTACTACAGGGCGGGCATCAGCCCCAGCATTTT.

Concerning this clonotype: A read error is possible here, since a much larger clone lies one base away. This chain links TRBV10-3 with TRBJ1-1, with 8 bases fitting TRBD1. This CDR3 comprises 14 residues. Germline CDR1 and CDR2: ENHRY and SYGVKD. CDR3 sequence reads: CAVSQDREGPEAFF. In DNA, the CDR3 is TGTGCCGTCAGTCAGGACAGGGAGGGCCCTGAAGCTTTCTTT.

The sample holds a few counts of this clonotype. The chain is built from TRBV6-5 and TRBJ1-1, with no clear D. The CDR3 runs to 11 residues. V was trimmed by 7 bases and J by 4 bases, leaving 7 bases between them. In germline, CDR1 is MNHEY, CDR2 SVGAGI. The CDR3 DNA reads TGTGCCAGCATGTTCGGCACTGAAGCTTTCTTT. Protein sequence: CASMFGTEAFF.

The chain recombines TRBV25-1 with TRBJ1-2; 10 bases line up with TRBD1. The germline gives CDR1 MGHDK, CDR2 SYGVNS. The CDR3 is 14 amino acids. With V trimmed by 5 bases and J by 8 bases, 8 bases remained unmatched. For the CDR3, the DNA is TGTGCCAGCAGTACCGGGACAGGGGTATTCGGCTACACCTTC. Translating gives CASSTGTGVFGYTF.

This clonotype was observed at least ten times. The J gene is TRBJ2-6, the V gene TRBV6-5; D remains unclear. V lost 10 bases and J 8 bases, leaving 15 bases between the germline ends. Germline V gene sequence: CDR1 MNHEY, CDR2 SVGAGI. The CDR3 has 13 amino acids. The CDR3 nucleotides are TGTGCCACCCGGGCCCTGGGGACCAACGTCCTGACTTTC. It specifies CATRALGTNVLTF.

This clonotype was seen ten or more times. V gene TRBV15 combines with J gene TRBJ1-2; no clear D. The CDR3 sequence is 15 residues long. V was trimmed by 4 bases and J by 4 bases, leaving 16 bases between them. Germline CDR1 reads LNHNV; CDR2 reads YYDKDF (reference sequence). The DNA for the CDR3 is TGTGCCACCAGCAACTACCGGGAGGCCTCCTATGGCTACACCTTC. It specifies CATSNYREASYGYTF.

J is TRBJ2-7 and V is TRBV20-1; D could derive from TRBD1 or TRBD2 (5 bases each). CDR3 length equals 12 residues. V gave up 6 bases and J gave up 0 bases, with 9 bases separating them. The germline gives CDR1 DFQATT, CDR2 SNEGSKA (reference sequence). The CDR3 region is CSARDHSYEQYF. CDR3 sequence (DNA): TGCAGTGCCAGGGACCACTCCTACGAGCAGTACTTC.

The chain couples TRBV11-2 to TRBJ1-4, with 7 nucleotides matching TRBD1. The junction had 6 bases not matched to a gene; V was cut back by 3 bases and J by 5 bases. The CDR3 loop spans 15 amino acids. Germline-derived CDR1 and CDR2 are SGHAT and FQNNGV. The chain's CDR3 is CASSLSLDRNEKLFF. Written as DNA, the CDR3 is TGTGCCAGCAGCTTGTCCCTGGACAGGAATGAAAAACTGTTTTTT.

This sequence joins TRBV15 and TRBJ1-6; D is uncertain. The CDR3 extends over 14 amino acids. V lost 6 bases and J 7 bases, leaving 13 bases between the germline ends. The V gene's germline CDR1 is LNHNV and CDR2 YYDKDF (reference sequence). In DNA, the CDR3 is TGTGCCACCAGTAACAAAGGGCGGAATTCACCCCTCCACTTT. Encoded protein: CATSNKGRNSPLHF. Looking up the rest from reference TRBV15 and TRBJ1-6 gives the full variable domain: DAMVIQNPRYQVTQFGKPVTLSCSQTLNHNVMYWYQQKSSQAPKLLFHYYDKDFNNEADTPDNFQSRRPNTSFCFLDIRSPGLGDTAMYLCATSNKGRNSPLHFGNGTRLTVT.

This clonotype was seen at least ten times. The rearrangement uses TRBV11-2 and TRBJ2-5; TRBD2 is a possible D gene (5 bases). The CDR3 is 15 residues long. Trimming took off 1 base at V and 0 bases at J, with 9 bases between the two ends. Germline assignment: CDR1 SGHAT and CDR2 FQNNGV. DNA for the CDR3: TGTGCCAGCAGCTTAGTCACGGGATACCAAGAGACCCAGTACTTC. It is translated as CASSLVTGYQETQYF.

With regard to this clonotype: An end of the junction does not agree with germline; a read error may underlie this. The rearrangement links TRBV7-9 to TRBJ1-1; maybe TRBD1 (5 bases). The germline V gene encodes CDR1 SEHNR and CDR2 FQNEAQ (reference sequence). The CDR3 is made up of 14 amino acids. CDR3 protein: CASSFTQGTTEDFF. As DNA, the CDR3 is TGTGCCAGCAGCTTTACCCAGGGAACTACTGAAGATTTCTTT.

The chain links TRBV2 to TRBJ2-5, with a weak D call TRBD1 (6 bases). The germline CDR1 and CDR2 sequences are SNHLY and FYNNEI. The V gene lost 5 bases and the J gene lost 4 bases, with 11 bases spanning the gap. This CDR3 is built from 13 residues. CDR3 sequence reads: CASSLFRGETQYF. CDR3 DNA sequence: TGTGCCAGCAGTTTATTCAGGGGAGAGACCCAGTACTTC.

There are many counts of this clonotype. This chain uses TRBV20-1 with TRBJ1-1, with D uncertain. CDR1 is DFQATT and CDR2 is SNEGSKA in the germline V gene (reference sequence). The CDR3 runs to 12 residues. V was clipped by 1 base and J by 11 bases, with 14 bases between them. CDR3 bases: TGCAGTGCTAGAGGCGGGCTCGAAGTGGCTTTCTTT. It yields the protein CSARGGLEVAFF.

This clonotype has a handful of counts. The rearrangement joins TRBV4-1 to TRBJ2-5; tentatively, D is TRBD1 (6 bases). From germline, CDR1 is MGHRA and CDR2 YSYEKL. Trimming pared 3 bases from V and 2 bases from J, leaving 13 bases between. CDR3 size: 15 residues. The CDR3 bases are TGCGCCAGCAGCCACGTAGTACAGGGACAAGAGACCCAGTACTTC. Encoded protein: CASSHVVQGQETQYF.

V and J are TRBV19 and TRBJ2-7; D unresolved. The germline V gene has CDR1 LNHDA and CDR2 SQIVND (reference sequence). This CDR3 has 14 amino acids. The ends were cut back, 3 bases at V and 9 bases at J, with 18 bases in the middle. The CDR3 region has the DNA TGTGCCAGTAGTATCGGCCCTCGGGCGGAAGGGCAGTACTTC. It translates to CASSIGPRAEGQYF.

The chain couples TRBV6-5 to TRBJ1-2; a weak D match, TRBD1 (6 bases). Germline CDR1 MNHEY, CDR2 SVGAGI. The V gene lost 2 bases and the J gene lost 7 bases, with 11 bases spanning the gap. The CDR3 covers 13 residues. The CDR3 nucleotides read TGTGCCAGCAGTTACGGGGGGCAGGGTGGCTACACCTTC. It yields the protein CASSYGGQGGYTF.